Reported below is one TCR beta chain. Its matching antigen is unknown. In the sort, naive CD8 T cells were defined as CD8+CD4-CCR7+CD45RA+. This sample was taken from a study of molecular identifiers for immune sequencing clone quantification. Regarding the study as a whole: Highly expanded clone sizes could end up underestimated if a barcode were shared by identical TCR molecules.

Germline CDR1 and CDR2: KGHSH and LQKENI. The CDR3 runs 15 residues. V lost 3 bases and J lost 2, with 13 bases in between. Bulk libraries came from a prior protocol with listed TCR primers. TCRdb ran MiXCR on the PCR reads and lists one entry per CDR3 protein. Of a few hundred thousand distinct CDR3 sequences in the sample, about a fifth were seen once. The specimen was naive CD8+ T cells from blood, with Jurkat cell RNA spiked in. Subset described: FACS-sorted CD8+CD4-CCR7+CD45RA+ naive T cells. V is TRBV18 and J is TRBJ2-5, with no clear D. The TCR sequence derives from a human donor in good health. Some libraries in this study had Jurkat cell RNA spiked in. The CDR3 loop is CASSPRLNTQETQYF. Written as DNA, the CDR3 is TGTGCCAGCTCACCCCGACTGAACACACAAGAGACCCAGTACTTC.